This T cell receptor beta chain was recovered during a study of response to subunit inactivated influenza vaccine. This clonotype was observed a handful of times. As yet, its antigen is unknown. General study results and limits: Each seasonal influenza vaccination recruits few new T cells, the authors suggested.

TCRdb reprocessed the RT-PCR reads with MiXCR, giving one entry per CDR3 protein. This table holds 650,000 to 800,000 distinct CDR3 sequences, approximately 13% found once. This TCR came from a man aged 45-65 years who received an inactivated influenza vaccine. The sample in question was PBMCs from blood, obtained 14 to 15 days before vaccination.

CDR3 residues: CASSTSVELSEQYF. The CDR3 nucleotides are TGTGCCAGCAGTACTAGCGTCGAGCTCTCCGAGCAGTACTTC. V usage is TRBV2 and J usage is TRBJ2-7, with TRBD2 matching 7 bases. The V gene end was trimmed by 5 bases and the J gene end by 6 bases; junction bases not matched to a gene: 10. CDR3 length: 14 amino acids. CDR1 is SNHLY, CDR2 FYNNEI, per germline. The variable domain in full, with the rest retrieved from reference TRBV2 and TRBJ2-7, is EPEVTQTPSHQVTQMGQEVILRCVPISNHLYFYWYRQILGQKVEFLVSFYNNEISEKSEIFDDQFSVERPDGSNFTLKIRSTKLEDSAMYFCASSTSVELSEQYFGPGTRLTVT.